A single sample gave rise to the 9 T cell receptor beta chains below, sequenced in a study of human T cells and chemical hapten exposure. TCRdb fed the RACE reads into MiXCR, producing one record per CDR3 protein. Of some 380,000 distinct CDR3 sequences in the sample, roughly 5% are singletons; the top ten hold over 2%. Specified time point: patch test 1, 2 weeks after DPC sensitization. Stated treatment: therapeutic diphenylcyclopropenone sensitization with weekly scalp DPC. The starting material was whole blood, obtained in connection with sensitization to the hapten diphenylcyclopropenone (DPC). Receptor source: a woman aged 45-65 years with alopecia areata. Some clones in this sample may be carry-over from other donors' samples.

This clonotype has ten or more counts. V and J are TRBV12-3 or TRBV12-4 and TRBJ1-2; possible D gene TRBD1, 5 bases. This CDR3 contains 14 residues. V was trimmed by 3 bases and J by 3 bases, leaving 11 bases between them. CDR3 nucleotides: TGTGCCAGCAGTTTTAGAGGGGCACACTATGGCTACACCTTC. Amino acids: CASSFRGAHYGYTF.

This clonotype was counted only a few times. The CDR3 is CASSVSGVSETQYF. The CDR3 DNA sequence: TGTGCCAGCTCCGTCAGCGGGGTGAGCGAGACCCAGTACTTC. The V and J genes are TRBV18 and TRBJ2-5; 7 positions match TRBD2. V shed 6 bases and J 5 bases; nucleotides not matched to a gene: 9. Germline V gene sequence: CDR1 KGHSH, CDR2 LQKENI. The CDR3 has 14 residues.

This clonotype was detected only a few times. V is TRBV7-8 and J is TRBJ1-3, with D possibly matching TRBD1 (6 bases). From germline, CDR1 is SGHVS and CDR2 FQNEAQ. Trimming took 6 bases from V and 4 from J, leaving 13 bases between them. The CDR3 has 14 amino acids. CDR3 amino acids: CASRPTGFGNTIYF. Written as DNA, the CDR3 is TGTGCCAGCAGGCCTACAGGGTTCGGAAACACCATATATTTT.

In its sample, this clonotype was seen a few times. The J gene is TRBJ1-1, the V gene TRBV28; 8 bases fit TRBD1. The germline CDR1 and CDR2 sequences are MDHEN and SYDVKM. This CDR3 region has 14 residues. Germline trimming cut 3 bases from V and 6 bases from J; bases unmatched to any gene: 6. The CDR3 loop reads CASSFPGQGSEAFF. The CDR3 nucleotides read TGTGCCAGCAGTTTCCCTGGACAGGGATCTGAAGCTTTCTTT.

This clonotype was seen ten or more times. The V call is TRBV2, the J call TRBJ1-3; the D is unclear. V lost 3 bases and J 9 bases, leaving 24 bases between the germline ends. The CDR3 extends over 17 amino acids. Germline CDR1 is SNHLY and CDR2 is FYNNEI. CDR3 amino acids: CASSDGRLTQGGRTIYF. CDR3 sequence (DNA): TGTGCCAGCAGTGACGGCCGGCTCACCCAAGGCGGGCGCACCATATATTTT. The variable domain in full, with the rest retrieved from reference TRBV2 and TRBJ1-3, is EPEVTQTPSHQVTQMGQEVILRCVPISNHLYFYWYRQILGQKVEFLVSFYNNEISEKSEIFDDQFSVERPDGSNFTLKIRSTKLEDSAMYFCASSDGRLTQGGRTIYFGEGSWLTVV.

The gene calls are TRBV12-5 and TRBJ1-5, with D perhaps TRBD1 (5 bases). The CDR3 runs 15 residues. Per germline, CDR1 LGHNT and CDR2 FRNRAP. Trimming shortened V by 6 bases and J by 0 bases, and 12 bases separated the two germline ends. The CDR3 region has the DNA TGTGCTAGTGGCAAGGGGCAGAATAGCAATCAGCCCCAGCATTTT. This encodes CASGKGQNSNQPQHF.

Ten or more counts support this clonotype. The rearrangement joins TRBV29-1 to TRBJ1-1; weak D call: TRBD1 (5 bases). Germline V gene data show CDR1 as SQVTM and CDR2 as ANQGSEA. CDR3 length: 13 amino acids. The ends were cut back, 4 bases at V and 4 bases at J, with 13 bases in the middle. CDR3 loop: CSVGWDRGTEAFF. The CDR3 nucleotides are TGCAGCGTTGGTTGGGACCGGGGCACTGAAGCTTTCTTT.

In this sample, this clonotype turned up many times. This chain uses TRBV27 with TRBJ1-4; no clear D. The CDR3 is made up of 11 amino acids. The V gene lost 6 bases and the J gene lost 4 bases, with 3 bases spanning the gap. Germline CDR1 MNHEY, CDR2 SMNVEV (reference sequence). The CDR3 sequence is CASSFNEKLFF. CDR3 bases: TGTGCCAGCAGCTTTAATGAAAAACTGTTTTTT.

The V gene is TRBV15, the J gene TRBJ1-4, with unresolved D. The CDR3 contains 16 residues. V dropped 0 bases and J dropped 6 bases, with 14 bases sitting between them. Germline lookup yields CDR1 LNHNV and CDR2 YYDKDF (reference sequence). The CDR3: CATSRDRYPGDEKLFF. For the CDR3, the DNA is TGTGCCACCAGCAGAGATCGGTACCCGGGAGATGAAAAACTGTTTTTT.